This record looks at one T cell receptor (beta chain) sequence and its context. A J-beta primer mix and a sample-barcoded 5' primer were used in a second PCR of roughly 7 to 12 cycles. Every cDNA molecule bore a tag from a template-switch adaptor containing 12 random nucleotides. TCRdb ran MiXCR on the 5' RACE reads and lists one entry per CDR3 protein. The table shows 870,000 or so distinct CDR3 sequences, with around 28% occurring only once. This entry is derived from a study of blood T cells in healthy people across ages. The CDR3 runs to 16 residues. CDR1 KGHDR and CDR2 SFDVKD come from the germline V gene.

The clonotype was recovered from a woman older than 75 in good health. The chain links TRBV24-1 to TRBJ2-1; D not resolved. The better agreement between TRBJ2-7 and the DNA end casts doubt on the J call. Sequenced sample: blood. This CDR3 is CATSELVSVSYNEQYF. The CDR3 DNA reads TGTGCCACCAGTGAGTTGGTGTCGGTCTCCTACAATGAGCAGTACTTC.